Listed below are T cell receptor beta chains from one sample, sequenced in a study of beta chain features in type 1 diabetes. The protocol was immunoSEQ multiplex PCR, while the TCRdb copy is restricted to in-frame clones and leaves out a portion. Here the sample spans under 950,000 clones, about a sixth being singletons. The sequencing sample was made of naive CD4+ T cells from blood. The receptors come from a woman aged 18-30 years in good health. CDR3s include the opening cysteine and the closing phenylalanine or tryptophan.

V	J	CDR3
TRBV5-4	TRBJ1-2	CASSRRQGDGYTF
TRBV19	TRBJ1-1	CASTKREGNTEAFF
TRBV4-2	TRBJ2-7	CASSQNPGLGSYEQYF
TRBV7-3	TRBJ2-1	CASSLTGTFYNEQFF
TRBV10-2	TRBJ2-1	CASRTGGNYNEQFF
TRBV15	TRBJ1-1	CATSRAGTGWDTEAFF
TRBV28	TRBJ2-7	CASSLYLTGGYEQYF
TRBV28	TRBJ2-3	CASSGVTDTQYF
TRBV4-3	TRBJ2-1	CASSSRTGGSYNEQFF
TRBV6-1	TRBJ2-1	CASSEPLTTGEQFF
TRBV6-6	TRBJ2-2	CASSYRTGELFF
TRBV7-8	TRBJ2-5	CASSRQGVAGSGGTQYF
TRBV4-3	TRBJ2-7	CASSLTGYGNEQYF
TRBV11-3	TRBJ2-3	CASSLGGDTQYF
TRBV7-9	TRBJ2-5	CASSFRPAQETQYF
TRBV5-1	TRBJ2-7	CASSLAGSHEQYF
TRBV4-2	TRBJ2-1	CASSRGSGSGISYNEQFF
TRBV18	TRBJ2-5	CASSPVFTGGQETQYF
TRBV10-3	TRBJ2-6	CAISQELWSANVLTF
TRBV7-3	TRBJ2-5	CASSFTGAGETQYF
TRBV20-1	TRBJ2-3	CSARDSSASGF
TRBV19	TRBJ2-5	CASSHQQGRQETQYF
TRBV28	TRBJ2-1	CATLGAGSYNEQFF
TRBV7-2	TRBJ2-1	CASSLGGRANEQFF
TRBV4-3	TRBJ1-5	CASSQGVTGTLNQPQHF
TRBV7-8	TRBJ2-7	CASSWGQGSYEQYF
TRBV2	TRBJ1-2	CASSNRGRGRDYGYTF
TRBV15	TRBJ2-2	CATSPSGLAGGGGELFF
TRBV7-9	TRBJ1-5	CASSPLSEPQHF
TRBV19	TRBJ1-4	CASSIQWNEKLFF
TRBV4-2	TRBJ2-1	CASSQVMSAGSYNEQFF
TRBV6-5	TRBJ1-3	CASSYGSSGNTIYF
TRBV7-2	TRBJ2-1	CASSLDGSSYNEQFF
TRBV2	TRBJ2-5	CASNRDLETQYF
TRBV18	TRBJ1-1	CASSPDGTGGRAFF
TRBV7-9	TRBJ2-7	CASSQTSGGTYEQYF
TRBV7-2	TRBJ2-7	CASSPWTSLGEQYF
TRBV5-1	TRBJ2-3	CASGFTGQSTDTQYF
TRBV29-1	TRBJ2-3	CSGYGTAQSTDTQYF
TRBV7-9	TRBJ2-1	CASSLTAGHYNEQFF